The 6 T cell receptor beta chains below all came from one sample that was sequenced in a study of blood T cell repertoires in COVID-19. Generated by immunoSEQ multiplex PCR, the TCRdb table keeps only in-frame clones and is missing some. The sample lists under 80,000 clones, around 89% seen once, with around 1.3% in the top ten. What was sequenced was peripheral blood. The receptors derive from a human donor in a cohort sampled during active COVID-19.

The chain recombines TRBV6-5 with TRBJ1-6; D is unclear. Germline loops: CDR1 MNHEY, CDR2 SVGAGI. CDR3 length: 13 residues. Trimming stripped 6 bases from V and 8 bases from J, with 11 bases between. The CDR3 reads CASSLGRDSPLHF. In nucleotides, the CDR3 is TGTGCCAGCAGCCTCGGGCGGGATTCACCCCTCCACTTT.

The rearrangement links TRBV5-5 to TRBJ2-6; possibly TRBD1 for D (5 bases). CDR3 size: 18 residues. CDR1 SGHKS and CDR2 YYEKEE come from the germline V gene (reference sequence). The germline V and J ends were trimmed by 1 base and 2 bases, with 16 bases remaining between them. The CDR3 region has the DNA TGTGCCAGCAGCTTGTTCATGGGGCAAGTTGCTGGGGCCAACGTCCTGACTTTC. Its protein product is CASSLFMGQVAGANVLTF.

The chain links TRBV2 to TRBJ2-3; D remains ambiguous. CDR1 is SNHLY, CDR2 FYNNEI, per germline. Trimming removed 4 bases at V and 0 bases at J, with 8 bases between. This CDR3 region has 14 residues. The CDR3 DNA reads TGTGCCAGCAGTGGAAAGCTTAGCACAGATACGCAGTATTTT. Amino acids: CASSGKLSTDTQYF.

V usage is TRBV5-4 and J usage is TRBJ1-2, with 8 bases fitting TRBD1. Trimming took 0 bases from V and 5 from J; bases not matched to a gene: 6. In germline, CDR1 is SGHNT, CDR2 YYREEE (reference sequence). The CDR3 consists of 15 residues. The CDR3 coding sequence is TGTGCCAGCAGCTTGGCCCGGCGACAGGGGTATGGCTACACCTTC. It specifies CASSLARRQGYGYTF.

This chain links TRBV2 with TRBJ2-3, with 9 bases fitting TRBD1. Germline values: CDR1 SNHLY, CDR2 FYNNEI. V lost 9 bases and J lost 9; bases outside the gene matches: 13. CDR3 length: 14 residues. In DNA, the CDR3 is TGTGCCAGTCACAGGGGGCGCGAAGGGGTGACGCAGTATTTT. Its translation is CASHRGREGVTQYF.

The CDR3 DNA reads as TGTGCCAGCAGTGAGAGGAGTAACAAAAACATTCAGTACTTC. Translation: CASSERSNKNIQYF. V and J are TRBV2 and TRBJ2-4, with D uncertain. Trimming took 3 bases from V and 3 from J, leaving 9 bases between them. This CDR3 spans 14 amino acids. From germline, CDR1 is SNHLY and CDR2 FYNNEI. Filled out from reference TRBV2 and TRBJ2-4, the complete variable domain reads EPEVTQTPSHQVTQMGQEVILRCVPISNHLYFYWYRQILGQKVEFLVSFYNNEISEKSEIFDDQFSVERPDGSNFTLKIRSTKLEDSAMYFCASSERSNKNIQYFGAGTRLSVL.